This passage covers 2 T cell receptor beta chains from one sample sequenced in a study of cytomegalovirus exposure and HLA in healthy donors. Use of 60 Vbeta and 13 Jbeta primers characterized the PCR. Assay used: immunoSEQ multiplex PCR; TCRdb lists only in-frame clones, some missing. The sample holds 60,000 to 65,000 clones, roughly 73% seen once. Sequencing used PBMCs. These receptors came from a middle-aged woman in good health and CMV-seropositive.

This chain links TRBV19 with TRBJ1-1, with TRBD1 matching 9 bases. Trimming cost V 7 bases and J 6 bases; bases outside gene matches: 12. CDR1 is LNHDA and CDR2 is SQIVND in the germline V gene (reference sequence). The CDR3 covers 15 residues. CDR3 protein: CASTPRTGVLAEAFF. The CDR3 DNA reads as TGTGCCAGTACCCCAAGGACAGGGGTATTGGCTGAAGCTTTCTTT. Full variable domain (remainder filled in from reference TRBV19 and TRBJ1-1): DGGITQSPKYLFRKEGQNVTLSCEQNLNHDAMYWYRQDPGQGLRLIYYSQIVNDFQKGDIAEGYSVSREKKESFPLTVTSAQKNPTAFYLCASTPRTGVLAEAFFGQGTRLTVV.

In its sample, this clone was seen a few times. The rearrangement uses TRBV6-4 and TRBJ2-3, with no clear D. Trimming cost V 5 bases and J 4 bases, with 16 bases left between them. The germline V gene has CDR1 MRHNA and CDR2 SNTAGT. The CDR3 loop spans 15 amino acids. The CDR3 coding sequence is TGTGCCAGCAGTTCTGGTCCTCTGGCCCCAGATACGCAGTATTTT. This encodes CASSSGPLAPDTQYF.